The next 16 T cell receptor beta chains were all read from a single sample in a study of T cells in Graves' hyperthyroidism and ophthalmopathy. TCR beta CDR3 regions were amplified from RNA transcripts. With the HTBI primer set, the TCR CDR3 went through a first round of RT-PCR. TCRdb passed the multiplex PCR reads through MiXCR, listing each CDR3 protein once. This table holds 550,000 to 800,000 distinct CDR3 sequences, about 18% found once. The sequencing input was blood. The receptors here all came from a man over 45 with Graves' hyperthyroidism.

The J gene is TRBJ2-1, the V gene TRBV6-5, with 10 bases lining up with TRBD2. V was clipped by 4 bases and J by 5 bases; unmatched bases: 8. CDR3 length: 16 residues. The germline V gene encodes CDR1 MNHEY and CDR2 SVGAGI. The CDR3 is CASSSNRLAGHNEQFF. The DNA of the CDR3 is TGTGCCAGCAGTTCCAATAGACTAGCGGGTCACAATGAGCAGTTCTTC.

This clonotype has a count of ten or more. The chain joins TRBV2 to TRBJ1-5; D is unresolved. CDR3 length equals 13 residues. Per germline, CDR1 SNHLY and CDR2 FYNNEI. Trimming shortened V by 3 bases and J by 3 bases, and 6 bases separated the two germline ends. The CDR3 coding sequence is TGTGCCAGCAGTGAGGGTAACAATCAGCCCCAGCATTTT. Translation: CASSEGNNQPQHF.

This clonotype was seen only a few times. The rearrangement links TRBV18 to TRBJ2-1; 10 bases are a match to TRBD2. The CDR3 is 17 residues long. CDR1 is KGHSH and CDR2 is LQKENI in the germline V gene. Losses at the gene ends were 2 bases for V and 2 bases for J; bases not matched to a gene: 6. CDR3 DNA sequence: TGTGCCAGCTCACCATTCCCTAGCGGGAGTCCCTACAATGAGCAGTTCTTC. This gives the protein CASSPFPSGSPYNEQFF.

In this sample, this clonotype turned up many times. The chain links TRBV3-1 to TRBJ2-3; 11 nucleotides agree with TRBD2. From germline, CDR1 is LGHDT and CDR2 YNNKEL (reference sequence). The CDR3 has 16 amino acids. With 6 bases clipped from V and 3 bases from J, the junction kept 8 bases outside the gene matches. The CDR3 bases are TGTGCCAGCAGTCATACTAGCGGGAGCCGGACAGATACGCAGTATTTT. This codes for CASSHTSGSRTDTQYF.

This clonotype has a handful of counts. CDR3 nucleotide sequence: TGTGCCAGCAGCCAGACGGGCGAGCAGTACTTC. Encoded protein: CASSQTGEQYF. This chain links TRBV7-9 with TRBJ2-7; D gene ambiguous. Germline V gene lookup returns CDR1 SEHNR and CDR2 FQNEAQ (reference sequence). This CDR3 has 11 residues. V was clipped by 5 bases and J by 6 bases, with 8 bases between them.

In its sample, this clonotype was seen many times. V and J are TRBV28 and TRBJ2-3; TRBD2 might be the D (5 bases). Germline CDR1 is MDHEN and CDR2 is SYDVKM. The CDR3 is made up of 15 amino acids. Trimming stripped 4 bases from V and 3 bases from J, with 14 bases between. CDR3 in amino acids: CASSSASLLTDTQYF. In nucleotides, the CDR3 is TGTGCCAGCAGTTCGGCTAGCCTACTTACAGATACGCAGTATTTT.

In its sample, this clonotype was seen once. Being one base from a much bigger clone, this may be a read error. The chain joins TRBV4-3 to TRBJ1-6; D gene ambiguous. Germline assignment: CDR1 LGHNA and CDR2 YSLEER. The CDR3 is made up of 15 amino acids. Trimming pared 5 bases from V and 6 bases from J, leaving 14 bases between. DNA for the CDR3: TGCGCCAGCAGCGAAGTGGGTTACGTTAATTCACCCCTCCACTTT. This translates into CASSEVGYVNSPLHF.

This clonotype was detected ten times or more. The chain combines TRBV11-2 with TRBJ2-1; TRBD2 matches 10 bases. This CDR3 has 16 residues. V shed 2 bases and J 0 bases; nucleotides not matched to a gene: 1. Germline lookup yields CDR1 SGHAT and CDR2 FQNNGV. The CDR3 region is CASSLLAGASYNEQFF. The CDR3 DNA reads as TGTGCCAGCAGCTTACTAGCGGGAGCCTCCTACAATGAGCAGTTCTTC.

V is TRBV2 and J is TRBJ1-3, with 7 bases lining up with TRBD1. V dropped 7 bases and J dropped 0; count of bases not matched to a gene: 6. Germline lookup yields CDR1 SNHLY and CDR2 FYNNEI. This CDR3 has 15 amino acids. The CDR3 loop reads CASKGTASSGNTIYF. DNA for the CDR3: TGTGCCAGCAAGGGGACAGCCAGCTCTGGAAACACCATATATTTT.

This clonotype was detected only a few times. CDR3 protein: CASSLEVRVSYEQYF. The CDR3, as DNA: TGTGCCAGCAGCTTGGAGGTTAGGGTATCCTACGAGCAGTACTTC. The chain combines TRBV5-5 with TRBJ2-7; D remains unclear. Germline V gene sequence: CDR1 SGHKS, CDR2 YYEKEE (reference sequence). Trimming took 0 bases from V and 1 from J, leaving 11 bases between them. The CDR3 length is 15 residues.

This clonotype was counted only a few times. The V gene is TRBV20-1, the J gene TRBJ2-2; D uncertain. This CDR3 contains 13 residues. Germline V CDR1 and CDR2: DFQATT, SNEGSKA (reference sequence). With 0 bases removed from V and 5 bases from J, the gap between germline ends came to 7 bases. This CDR3 reads CSARDPRTGELFF. The CDR3 nucleotides are TGCAGTGCTAGAGATCCACGGACCGGGGAGCTGTTTTTT.

This clonotype was counted many times. This chain joins TRBV18 and TRBJ1-1; 8 bases align to TRBD1. V gave up 3 bases and J gave up 1 base; unmatched junction bases: 1. The CDR3 runs to 14 residues. Germline V gene lookup returns CDR1 KGHSH and CDR2 LQKENI. The CDR3, as DNA: TGTGCCAGCTCACCGACAGGGGAGAACACTGAAGCTTTCTTT. Protein: CASSPTGENTEAFF.

This clonotype came up many times. The rearrangement joins TRBV28 to TRBJ2-7; D call uncertain. There are 11 residues in the CDR3. Per germline, CDR1 MDHEN and CDR2 SYDVKM. The V and J ends lost 3 bases and 6 bases respectively, with 6 bases between them. For the CDR3, the DNA is TGTGCCAGCAGTTTTGGGCTCGAGCAGTACTTC. This translates into CASSFGLEQYF.

This clonotype was counted at least ten times. The chain is built from TRBV2 and TRBJ2-1; D is perhaps TRBD2 (5 bases). V gave up 2 bases and J gave up 10 bases, with 9 bases separating them. The germline CDR1 and CDR2 sequences are SNHLY and FYNNEI. The CDR3 runs 12 residues. The CDR3 loop is CASSEPSGEQFF. CDR3 sequence (DNA): TGTGCCAGCAGTGAACCGAGCGGAGAGCAGTTCTTC.

This clonotype was observed at least ten times. The gene calls are TRBV11-1 and TRBJ2-1; TRBD2 agrees at 7 bases. This CDR3 has 15 amino acids. Trimming at V came to 2 bases and at J to 6 bases, leaving 7 bases not matched to a gene. The germline CDR1 and CDR2 sequences are SGHAT and FQDESV (reference sequence). The chain's CDR3 is CASSLFAGEPNEQFF. For the CDR3, the DNA is TGTGCCAGCAGCTTATTTGCGGGAGAGCCCAATGAGCAGTTCTTC.

The V and J genes are TRBV10-1 and TRBJ2-2; D unresolved. The V gene lost 3 bases and the J gene lost 1 base, with 6 bases spanning the gap. This CDR3 has 14 residues. Germline V gives CDR1 WNHNN, CDR2 SYGVQD (reference sequence). DNA for the CDR3: TGCGCCAGCAGTGAAGCGAAGAACACCGGGGAGCTGTTTTTT. It translates to CASSEAKNTGELFF.